This T cell receptor (beta chain) was profiled in a study of cytomegalovirus exposure and HLA in healthy donors. Sequenced by immunoSEQ multiplex PCR; TCRdb stores in-frame clones only, minus some. Counted here are 150,000 or so clones, around 87% occurring once; the ten biggest clones make up roughly 1.5%. Points from the study as a whole: According to the study, around 160 TCR beta chains were cytomegalovirus-associated.

Comments on this clone: Its cognate antigen is unknown.

The CDR3 has 14 residues. V lost 5 bases to trimming and J lost 3 bases, with 14 bases between them. From germline, CDR1 is MNHEY and CDR2 SVGAGI. The sequencing sample was made of PBMCs. The source of this sequence is a woman in her twenties or thirties in good health and CMV-seronegative. This chain connects TRBV6-5 to TRBJ2-7; D may be TRBD1 (6 bases). Here the CDR3 reads CASSSRTDLYEQYF. The CDR3 DNA sequence: TGTGCCAGCAGTAGTCGGACAGATCTCTACGAGCAGTACTTC.